This T cell receptor (beta chain) appears in the sequencing data of a study of blood T cell repertoires in COVID-19 (TCRdb year 2020). With respect to the entire study: Samples covering the acute and convalescent phases of COVID-19 were provided by collaborators in the United States, Italy and Spain. The repertoires were released in a freely available public database meant as a resource for research on the immune response to SARS-CoV-2. The material from the prospective study consisted of cDNA or gDNA derived from T cells, B-cell-depleted T cells, or PBMCs. Subjects who had been exposed to COVID-19, were actively infected with it, or had recovered from it provided the deeply sampled blood TCRbeta repertoires that made up the dataset. The samples were drawn from the first 160 participants of the ongoing ImmuneRACE study and from 950 to 1,500 subjects provided by 6 global collaborators. Sample metadata almost always included a de-identified subject ID, COVID-19 status, age in years and sex. HLA class I and class II types, where available, came from metadata supplied by the sample provider rather than from assay-based typing.

Study-wide findings and limitations: The amount of clinical and demographic metadata varied by source and participant and was provided uncurated.

The immunoSEQ Assay, a bias-controlled multiplex PCR, was used to amplify TCRbeta CDR3 regions from genomic DNA. Concerning the study's data processing: Within the assay, amplification of reference gene primers was used to estimate how many nucleated cells each sample contained. To quantify the absolute abundance of each unique TCRbeta CDR3 rearrangement, sequence reads were collapsed and filtered. For each sample, productive Simpson clonality was calculated as the square root of Simpson's diversity index over productive rearrangements. TCRdb obtained this table from immuneACCESS and retained in-frame rearrangements with V and J assigned. These tables miss some clones; where compared with another copy, unresolved V genes account for less than half of the shortfall, and the remainder is unexplained. That table gives V, J and clone size, and the DNA gave D and trimming. In this sample the table shows hundreds of thousands of clones, 88% of which occur a single time. Of the sample, 5.5% to 7% falls within the top ten clones.

V and J lose 6 bases and 0 bases, and a span of 14 bases separates them. The CDR3 numbers 16 residues from cysteine through phenylalanine. This entry keeps only the CDR3 DNA: 48 bases, framed from base 1. CDR1 SGHTA and CDR2 FQGTGA are derived from the germline V gene. A second Seattle source provided samples from volunteer blood donors who had recovered from COVID-19. Collaborating institutions collected whole blood in K2EDTA tubes following their own protocols. For TCRbeta analysis, collaborators shipped samples as frozen whole blood, isolated PBMCs, or DNA extracted from either of those sample types. Comment on this clone: Its antigen target is currently unknown. Base qualities were left out, and no much larger clone turns up one base away.

The sequenced sample was peripheral blood. The chain is encoded by TRBV7-3 joined to TRBJ2-2, with the identity of the D gene unclear. The receptor was isolated from a woman aged 25 to 39 who had recovered from COVID-19. In nucleotides, the sequence is TGTGCCAGCAGTCGAACGGCACTATCGAACACCGGGGAGCTGTTTTTT. Translated, this gives CASSRTALSNTGELFF.